The TCR beta chain under discussion was sequenced for a study of blood T cells in healthy people across ages. The second PCR ran about 7 to 12 cycles with a sample-barcoded 5' primer and J-beta primers. From the 5' RACE reads, TCRdb called clonotypes with MiXCR, one entry per CDR3 protein. In the table there are 600,000 or so distinct CDR3 sequences, 40% to 55% of which are singletons. The CDR3 runs to 15 residues. The ends were cut back, 6 bases at V and 2 bases at J, with 16 bases in the middle. The germline V gene has CDR1 MDHEN and CDR2 SYDVKM. Sequenced material: blood. The genes are TRBV28 and TRBJ2-5; D perhaps matches TRBD2 (6 bases). The TCR sequence derives from a man of 80 years or more in good health. The CDR3, as DNA: TGTGCCAGCAGACCCGGAGGGACGAGACAAGAGACCCAGTACTTC. Amino acids: CASRPGGTRQETQYF.